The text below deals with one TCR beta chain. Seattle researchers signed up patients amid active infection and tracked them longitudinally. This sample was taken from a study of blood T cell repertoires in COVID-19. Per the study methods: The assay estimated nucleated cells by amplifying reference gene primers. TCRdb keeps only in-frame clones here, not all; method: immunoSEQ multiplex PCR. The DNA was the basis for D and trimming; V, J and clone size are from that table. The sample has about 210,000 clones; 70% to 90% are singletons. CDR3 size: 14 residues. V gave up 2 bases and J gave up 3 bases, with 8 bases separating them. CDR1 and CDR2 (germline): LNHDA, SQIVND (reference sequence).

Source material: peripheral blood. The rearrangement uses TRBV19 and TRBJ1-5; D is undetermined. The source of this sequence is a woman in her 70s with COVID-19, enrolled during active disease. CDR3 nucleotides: TGTGCCAGTAGTATATACGGGAACAATCAGCCCCAGCATTTT. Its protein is CASSIYGNNQPQHF. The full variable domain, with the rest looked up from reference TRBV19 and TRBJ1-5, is DGGITQSPKYLFRKEGQNVTLSCEQNLNHDAMYWYRQDPGQGLRLIYYSQIVNDFQKGDIAEGYSVSREKKESFPLTVTSAQKNPTAFYLCASSIYGNNQPQHFGDGTRLSIL.